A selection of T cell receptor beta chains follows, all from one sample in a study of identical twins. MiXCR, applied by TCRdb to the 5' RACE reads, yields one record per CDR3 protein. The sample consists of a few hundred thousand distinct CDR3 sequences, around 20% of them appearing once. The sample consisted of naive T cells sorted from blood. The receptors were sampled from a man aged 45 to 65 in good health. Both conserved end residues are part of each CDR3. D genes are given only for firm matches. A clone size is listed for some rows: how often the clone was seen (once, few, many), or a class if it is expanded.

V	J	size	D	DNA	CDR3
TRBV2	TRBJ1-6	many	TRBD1	TGTGCCAGCAGTCCAGGGACAGGACATAATTCACCCCTCCACTTT	CASSPGTGHNSPLHF
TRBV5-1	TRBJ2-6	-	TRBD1	TGCGCCAGCAGCCCGAGGGGACAGCAAATCTCTGGGGCCAACGTCCTGACTTTC	CASSPRGQQISGANVLTF
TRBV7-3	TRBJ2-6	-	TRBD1	TGTGCCAGCAGCTGGACAGGCACCTCTGGGGCCAACGTCCTGACTTTC	CASSWTGTSGANVLTF
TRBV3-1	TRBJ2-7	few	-	TGTGCCAGCAGCCAAGAGCCAGCCGTCTACGAGCAGTACTTC	CASSQEPAVYEQYF
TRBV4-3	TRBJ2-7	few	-	TGCGCCAGCAGCCAACAACAGTCCTCCTACGAGCAGTACTTC	CASSQQQSSYEQYF
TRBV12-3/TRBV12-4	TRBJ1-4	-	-	TGTGCCAGCAGTTTTGGAAACAGGGCGGATGAAAAACTGTTTTTT	CASSFGNRADEKLFF
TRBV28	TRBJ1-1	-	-	TGTGCCAGCAGTTTGGGGACCATTAGGACTGAAGCTTCCTTT	CASSLGTIRTEASF
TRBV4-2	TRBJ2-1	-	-	TGTGCCAGCAGCCATACGACAAGCTCCTACAATGAGCAGTTCTTC	CASSHTTSSYNEQFF
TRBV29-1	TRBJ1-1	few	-	TGCAGCACCCGACGAAGCACCCAGAACACTGAAGCTTTCTTT	CSTRRSTQNTEAFF
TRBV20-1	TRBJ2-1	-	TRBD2	TGCAGTGCTAGAGAGGGACTAGCGGGCTACAATGAGCAGTTCTTC	CSAREGLAGYNEQFF
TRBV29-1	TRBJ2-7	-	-	TGCAGCGTTGAATCGGCGGGGAGCTCCTACGAGCAGTACTTC	CSVESAGSSYEQYF
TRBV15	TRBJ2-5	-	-	TGTGCCACCAGCAGAGAGAAGGGGACATTACCTGAGATGGAGACCCAGTACTTC	CATSREKGTLPEMETQYF
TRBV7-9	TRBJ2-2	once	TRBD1	TGTGCCAGCAGCTTAGGGTCAGGGGGCTGGACCGGGGAGCTGTTTTTT	CASSLGSGGWTGELFF
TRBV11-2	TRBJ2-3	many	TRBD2	TGTGCCAGCAGCTCCGGGGGGGCTAGCACAGATACGCAGTATTTT	CASSSGGASTDTQYF
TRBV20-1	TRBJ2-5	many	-	TGCAGTGCTAGGACCTCTACAGGACGGGAGACCCAGTACTTC	CSARTSTGRETQYF
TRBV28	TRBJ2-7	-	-	TGTGCCAGCAGTTTATGGCCTGGGACCTACGAGCAGTACTTC	CASSLWPGTYEQYF
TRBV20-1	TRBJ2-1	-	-	TGCAGTGCTAGAGATAGCGCGAGAACCACCTACAATGAGCAGTTCTTC	CSARDSARTTYNEQFF
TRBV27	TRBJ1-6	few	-	TGTGCCAGCGGACGCAATGGGAATTCACCCCTCCACTTT	CASGRNGNSPLHF
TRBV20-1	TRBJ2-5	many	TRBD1	TGCAGTGCTTACACAGGGGGTCGGGAGGAGACCCAGTACTTC	CSAYTGGREETQYF
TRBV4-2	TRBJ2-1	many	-	TGTGCCAGCAGCCAAGGTTCGAGTGAGCAGTTCTTC	CASSQGSSEQFF
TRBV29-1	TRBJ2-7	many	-	TGCAGCGTTGAAAGGGGCAACTACGAGCAGTACTTC	CSVERGNYEQYF
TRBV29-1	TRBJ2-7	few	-	TGCAGCGTACGACAGGCGTCCTACGAGCAGTACTTC	CSVRQASYEQYF
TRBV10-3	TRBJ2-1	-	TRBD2	TGTGCCATCAGTGGGCAGGAATTAACGCGGGGGGGATACAATGAGCAGTTCTTC	CAISGQELTRGGYNEQFF
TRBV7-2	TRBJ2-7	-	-	TGTGCCAGCAGCTCCGATCCCGGGATCTCCTACGAGCAGTACTTC	CASSSDPGISYEQYF
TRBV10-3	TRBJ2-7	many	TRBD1	TGTGCCATCAGTGAGGGGCCAGGGGGCTCCTACGAGCAGTACTTC	CAISEGPGGSYEQYF
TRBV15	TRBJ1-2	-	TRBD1	TGTGCCACCAGCCCCAGACAGGGCTTTAACTATGGCTACACCTTC	CATSPRQGFNYGYTF
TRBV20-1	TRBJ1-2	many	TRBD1	TGCAGTGCGAACCTGGGACAGGGGACAGGCTACACCTTC	CSANLGQGTGYTF
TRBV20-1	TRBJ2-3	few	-	TGCAGTGCTTTTACATGGGAGACCGATCGGAGCACAGATACGCAGTATTTT	CSAFTWETDRSTDTQYF
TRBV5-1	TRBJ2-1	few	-	TGCGCCAGCAGCTCGGGGTTCGGGTCGGAGGATGAGCAGTTCTTC	CASSSGFGSEDEQFF
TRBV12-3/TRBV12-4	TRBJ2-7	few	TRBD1	TGTGCCAGCAGTCTCCGGGACAGGGGGTTACACGAGCAGTACTTC	CASSLRDRGLHEQYF
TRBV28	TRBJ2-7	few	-	TGTGCCAGCAATCGACCAGCCTACGAGCAGTACTTC	CASNRPAYEQYF
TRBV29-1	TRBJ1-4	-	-	TGCAGCGTTGCGGCTCAGGGGAGTGAAAAACTGTTTTTT	CSVAAQGSEKLFF
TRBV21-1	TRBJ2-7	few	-	TGTGCCAGCATCGCACGGGCTAGTTTCGCCTACGAGCAGTACTTC	CASIARASFAYEQYF
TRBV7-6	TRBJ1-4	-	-	TGTGCCAGCAGCTCACCCCCCGGGGACCTTAATGAAAAACTGTTTTTT	CASSSPPGDLNEKLFF
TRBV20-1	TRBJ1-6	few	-	TGCAGTGCCCGTGGAGGGGCGGCCTATAATTCACCCCTCCACTTT	CSARGGAAYNSPLHF
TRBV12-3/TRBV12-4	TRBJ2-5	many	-	TGTGCCAGCAGCCGATTAGGTGGACAAGAGACCCAGTACTTC	CASSRLGGQETQYF
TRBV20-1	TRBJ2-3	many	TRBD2	TGCAGTGCTAGACTTGGACGGGAGGGCCAGTATTTT	CSARLGREGQYF
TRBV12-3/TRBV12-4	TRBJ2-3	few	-	TGTGCCAGCAGGGCAGTATCGGGGACAGATACGCAGTATTTT	CASRAVSGTDTQYF
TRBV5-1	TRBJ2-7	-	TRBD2	TGCGCCAGCACCCCTACTAGCGGAGGCTACGAGCAGTACTTC	CASTPTSGGYEQYF
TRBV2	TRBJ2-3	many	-	TGTGCCAGCAGTGAAGGCTTAAGCACAGATACGCAGTATTTT	CASSEGLSTDTQYF
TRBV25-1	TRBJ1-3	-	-	TGTGCCAGCAGGAGAGGGGGGCCTGGAAACACCATATATTTT	CASRRGGPGNTIYF
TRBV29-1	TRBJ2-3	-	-	TGCAGCGTCCGGGGGTTCACAGATACGCAGTATTTT	CSVRGFTDTQYF
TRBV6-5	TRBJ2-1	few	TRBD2	TGTGCCAGCAGTTCCCCATTGGCTAGCGGATCCAATGAGCAGTTCTTC	CASSSPLASGSNEQFF
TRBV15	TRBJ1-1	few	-	TGTGCCACCAGCAGAGATCGGCAGGGGTCGAACACTGAAGCTTTCTTT	CATSRDRQGSNTEAFF
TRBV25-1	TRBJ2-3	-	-	TGTGCCAGCAGTGGTCTAGCGAGCACAGATACGCAGTATTTT	CASSGLASTDTQYF
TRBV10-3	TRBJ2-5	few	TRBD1	TGTGCCATCAGTGAGTCGCCCGGGACAGGTGACCAAGAGACCCAGTACTTC	CAISESPGTGDQETQYF
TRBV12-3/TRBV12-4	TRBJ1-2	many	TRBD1	TGTGCCAGCAGTTTACGACAGGGGTATGGCTACACCTTC	CASSLRQGYGYTF
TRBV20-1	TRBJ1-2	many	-	TGCAGCAGAGACGACGGTGGTGGCTACACCTTC	CSRDDGGGYTF